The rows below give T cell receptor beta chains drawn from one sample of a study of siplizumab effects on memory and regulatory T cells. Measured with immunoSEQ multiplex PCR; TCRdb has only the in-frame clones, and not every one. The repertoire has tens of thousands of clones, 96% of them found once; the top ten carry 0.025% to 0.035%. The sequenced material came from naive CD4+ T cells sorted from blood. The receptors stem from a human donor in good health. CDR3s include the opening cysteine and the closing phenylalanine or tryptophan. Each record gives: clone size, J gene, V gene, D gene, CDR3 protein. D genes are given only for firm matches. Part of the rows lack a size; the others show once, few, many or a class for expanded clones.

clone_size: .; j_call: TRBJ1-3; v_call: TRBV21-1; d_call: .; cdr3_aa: CASSKGWVRASGNTIYF
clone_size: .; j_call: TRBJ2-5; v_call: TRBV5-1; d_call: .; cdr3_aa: CASSPNFLPFQETQYF
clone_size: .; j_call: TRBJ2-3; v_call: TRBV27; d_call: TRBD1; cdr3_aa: CASSLSGQGTDTQYF
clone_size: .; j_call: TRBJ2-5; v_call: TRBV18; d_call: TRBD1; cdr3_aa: CASSRGQGETQYF
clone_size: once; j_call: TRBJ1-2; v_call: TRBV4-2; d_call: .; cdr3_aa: CASSVSDGANYGYTF
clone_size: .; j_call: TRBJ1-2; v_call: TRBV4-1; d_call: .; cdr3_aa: CASSQVEVSYGYTF
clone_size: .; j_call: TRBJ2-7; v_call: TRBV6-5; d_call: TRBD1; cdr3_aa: CASSRGTGGYEQYF
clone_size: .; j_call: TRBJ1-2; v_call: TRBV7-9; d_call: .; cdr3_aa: CASSLEHFYGYTF
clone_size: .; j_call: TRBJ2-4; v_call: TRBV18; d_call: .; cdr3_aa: CASSNGDIQYF
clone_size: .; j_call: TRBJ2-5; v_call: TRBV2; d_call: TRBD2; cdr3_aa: CASQGLAETQYF